This T cell receptor beta chain appears in the sequencing data of a study of cytomegalovirus exposure and HLA in healthy donors. Whole-study context: Out of 398 genotyped donors, roughly 78% belonged to the Caucasian-associated ancestry cluster.

The PCR had 60 Vbeta and 13 Jbeta primers. Profiling relied on immunoSEQ multiplex PCR, and the TCRdb table lists in-frame clones only, not all of them. The table includes over 85,000 clones, approximately 82% detected once. About this clone itself: The antigen is unknown. A read error may produce the germline difference seen at one junction end.

Study-level results: It was shown in a later analysis that HLA-associated TCR beta chains were more clonally expanded than other, equally common chains. Researchers catalogued about 150 TCR beta chains as cytomegalovirus-associated. An analysis was carried out later, and it reportedly showed fewer N-insertions in an Asian-associated ancestry cluster than the 666-donor mean.

The material sequenced was PBMCs. This TCR derives from a man aged 40-55 years in good health and CMV-seronegative.

Here the CDR3 DNA reads TGTGCCAGCAGCCACGATCAGGAGTCCGGGGTCACGATCTTC. It codes for CASSHDQESGVTIF. The chain has TRBV4-2 and TRBJ2-7, with D possibly TRBD2 on 5 matching bases. The CDR3 length is 14 residues. From germline, CDR1 is LGHNA and CDR2 YNFKEQ.